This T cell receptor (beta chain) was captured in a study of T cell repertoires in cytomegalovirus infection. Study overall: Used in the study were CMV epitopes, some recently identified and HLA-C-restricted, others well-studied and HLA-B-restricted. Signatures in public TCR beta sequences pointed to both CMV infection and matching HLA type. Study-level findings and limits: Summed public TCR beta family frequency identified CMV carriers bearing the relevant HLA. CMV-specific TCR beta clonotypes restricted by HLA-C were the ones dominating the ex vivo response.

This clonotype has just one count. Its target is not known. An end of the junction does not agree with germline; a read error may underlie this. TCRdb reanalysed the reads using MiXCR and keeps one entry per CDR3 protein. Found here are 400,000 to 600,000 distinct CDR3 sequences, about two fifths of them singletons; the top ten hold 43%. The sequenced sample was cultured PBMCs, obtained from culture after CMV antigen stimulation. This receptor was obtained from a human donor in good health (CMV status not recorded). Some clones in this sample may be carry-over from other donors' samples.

CDR3 nucleotide sequence: TGTGCCAGCAGCTTAAGAACCGGTGAGGGCACAGATGCGCAGTATTTT. Residues: CASSLRTGEGTDAQYF. The V and J genes are TRBV7-9 and TRBJ2-3, with a tentative D call TRBD2 (5 bases). The CDR3 is made up of 16 amino acids. Germline CDR1 is SEHNR and CDR2 is FQNEAQ (reference sequence).